This TCR beta chain was captured in a study of cytomegalovirus exposure and HLA in healthy donors. Study details: Assignment to the Caucasian-associated ancestry cluster applied to about 80% of the approximately 400 genotyped donors. Study results and limitations: Reports credit the classifier with highly specific, highly sensitive diagnosis of cytomegalovirus status.

For this clone: What it recognizes is unknown.

The PCR used 60 Vbeta and 13 Jbeta primers. Assay used: immunoSEQ multiplex PCR; TCRdb lists only in-frame clones, some missing. The sample lists 100,000 to 150,000 clones, roughly three quarters seen once, with approximately 0.94% in the top ten. CDR1 is SNHLY, CDR2 FYNNEI, per germline. The CDR3 is made up of 14 amino acids. V was clipped by 3 bases and J by 4 bases; unmatched bases: 5. V usage is TRBV2 and J usage is TRBJ2-7; TRBD1 aligns across 8 bases. Sequencing used PBMCs. This TCR derives from a woman in her sixties or seventies in good health and CMV-seronegative. In DNA, the CDR3 is TGTGCCAGCAGTGACCCGGGACAGGTGTACGAGCAGTACTTC. Its translation is CASSDPGQVYEQYF.